The entry below gives a single T cell receptor beta chain sequence along with its context. The data were taken from a study of blood T cell repertoires in COVID-19. Assay used: immunoSEQ multiplex PCR; TCRdb lists only in-frame clones, some missing. The data show approximately 310,000 clones, approximately 85% seen once. V was clipped by 4 bases and J by 5 bases; unmatched bases: 3. Per the germline V gene, CDR1 is SGHRS and CDR2 is YFSETQ. This CDR3 has 15 amino acids. This clonotype originated in a man between 25 and 39 years old who had recovered from COVID-19. The sample consisted of PBMCs or T cells enriched from blood (not recorded which). The V call is TRBV5-1, the J call TRBJ2-1, with 13 bases matching TRBD2. CDR3 region: CASSAGLAGDNEQFF. CDR3 nucleotides: TGCGCCAGCAGCGCAGGACTAGCGGGGGACAATGAGCAGTTCTTC.